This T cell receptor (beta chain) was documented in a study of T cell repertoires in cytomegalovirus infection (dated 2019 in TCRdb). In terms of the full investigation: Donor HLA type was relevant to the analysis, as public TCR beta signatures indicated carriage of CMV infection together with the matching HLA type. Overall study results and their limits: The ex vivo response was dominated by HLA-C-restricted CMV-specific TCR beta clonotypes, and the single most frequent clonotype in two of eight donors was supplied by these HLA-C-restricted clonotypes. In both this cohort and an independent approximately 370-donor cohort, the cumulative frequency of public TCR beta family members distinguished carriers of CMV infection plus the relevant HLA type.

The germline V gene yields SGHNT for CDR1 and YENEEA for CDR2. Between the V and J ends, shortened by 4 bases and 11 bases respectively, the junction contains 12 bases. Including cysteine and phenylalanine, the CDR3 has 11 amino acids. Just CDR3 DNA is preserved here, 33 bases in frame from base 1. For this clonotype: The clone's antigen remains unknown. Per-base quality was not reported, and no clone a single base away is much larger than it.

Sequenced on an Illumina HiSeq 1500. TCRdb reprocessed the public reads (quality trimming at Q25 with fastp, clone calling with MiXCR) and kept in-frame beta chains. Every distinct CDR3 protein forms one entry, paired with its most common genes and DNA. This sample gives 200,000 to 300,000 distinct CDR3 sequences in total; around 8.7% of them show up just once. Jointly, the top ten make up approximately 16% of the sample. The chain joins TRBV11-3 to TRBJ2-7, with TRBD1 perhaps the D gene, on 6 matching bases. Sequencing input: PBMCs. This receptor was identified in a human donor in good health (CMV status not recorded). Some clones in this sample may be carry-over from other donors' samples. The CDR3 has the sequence CASSSGTREYF. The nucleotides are TGTGCCAGCAGCTCAGGGACACGGGAGTACTTC. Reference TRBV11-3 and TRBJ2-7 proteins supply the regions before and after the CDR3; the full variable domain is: EAGVVQSPRYKIIEKKQPVAFWCNPISGHNTLYWYLQNLGQGPELLIRYENEEAVDDSQLPKDRFSAERLKGVDSTLKIQPAELGDSAVYLCASSSGTREYFGPGTRLTVT.